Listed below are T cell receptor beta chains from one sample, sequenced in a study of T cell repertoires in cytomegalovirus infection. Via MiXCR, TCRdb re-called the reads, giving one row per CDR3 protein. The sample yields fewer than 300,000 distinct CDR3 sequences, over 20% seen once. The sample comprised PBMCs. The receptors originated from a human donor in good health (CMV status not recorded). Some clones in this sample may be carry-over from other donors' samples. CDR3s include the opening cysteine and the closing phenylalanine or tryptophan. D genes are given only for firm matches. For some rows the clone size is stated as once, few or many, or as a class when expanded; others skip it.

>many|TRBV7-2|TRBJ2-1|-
TGTGCCAGCAGCCTCTCCCGGGACAATGAGCAGTTCTTC
CASSLSRDNEQFF
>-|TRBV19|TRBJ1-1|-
TGTGCCAGTAGTCCAATGGACAGTATCCGACTTTCTTTCTTT
CASSPMDSIRLSFF
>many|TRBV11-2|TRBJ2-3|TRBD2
TGTGCCAGCAGCTTCGGACTAGCGGGAGAGGATACGCAGTATTTT
CASSFGLAGEDTQYF
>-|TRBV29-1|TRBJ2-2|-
TGCAGCGTTGATCTTTGGGGAGCCGGGGAGCTGTTTTTT
CSVDLWGAGELFF
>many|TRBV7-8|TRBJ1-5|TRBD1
TGTGCCAGCAGCTTAGGTACAGGGGATCAGCCCCAGCATTTT
CASSLGTGDQPQHF
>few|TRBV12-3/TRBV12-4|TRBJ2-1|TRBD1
TGTGCCAGCAAGCCGGGACAGGTGAGGAATGAGCAGTTCTTC
CASKPGQVRNEQFF
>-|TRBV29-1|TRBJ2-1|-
TGCAGCGTTTCGAGCTCCTACAATGAGCAGTTCTTC
CSVSSSYNEQFF
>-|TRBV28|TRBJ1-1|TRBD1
TGTGCCAGCAGTCTCCCCGGGACAGTAAACACTGAAGCTTTCTTT
CASSLPGTVNTEAFF
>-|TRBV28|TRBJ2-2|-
TGTGCCAGTCGGTCTCCCGCACCGAACACCGGGGAGCTGTTTTTT
CASRSPAPNTGELFF
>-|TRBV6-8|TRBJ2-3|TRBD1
TGTGCCAGCAGCTTTCAGGACAGGGGTACAGATACGCAGTATTTT
CASSFQDRGTDTQYF
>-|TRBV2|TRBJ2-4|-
TGTGCCAGCAGCCTCGGACCGAGTTGGAACATTCAGTACTTC
CASSLGPSWNIQYF
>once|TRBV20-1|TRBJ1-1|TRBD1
TGCAGTGCTAACAGGGGGACGACTGAAGCTTTCTTT
CSANRGTTEAFF
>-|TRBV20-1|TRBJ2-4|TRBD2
TGCAGTGCAAACCTAGCGGATCTAGCCAAAAACATTCAGTACTTC
CSANLADLAKNIQYF
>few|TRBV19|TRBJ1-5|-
TGTGCCAGTAGTATTTCGTTGGGAGTTGGGGATAATCAGCCCCAGCATTTT
CASSISLGVGDNQPQHF
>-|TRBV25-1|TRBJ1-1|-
TGTGCCAGCAGTGGCCTGGGGCAGAGGGGGACTGAAGCTTTCTTT
CASSGLGQRGTEAFF
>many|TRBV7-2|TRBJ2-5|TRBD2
TGTGCCAGCAGCTTATCAGCGGGGAAAGGGGAGACCCAGTACTTC
CASSLSAGKGETQYF
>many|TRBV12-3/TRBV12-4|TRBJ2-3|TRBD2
TGTGCCAGCGGACTAGCAGGGGCAGATACGCAGTATTTT
CASGLAGADTQYF
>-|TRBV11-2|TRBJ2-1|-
TGTGCCAGCAGCTTAGGAGGGGGAGCACTCGGTGAGCAGTTCTTC
CASSLGGGALGEQFF
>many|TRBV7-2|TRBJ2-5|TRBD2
TGTGCCAGCAGCTTTTCGCCGACTAGCGGGAGTGGGGAGACCCAGTACTTC
CASSFSPTSGSGETQYF
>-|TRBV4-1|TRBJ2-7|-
TGCGCCAGCAGCCTACGGGCCGGGGTGCAGTACTTC
CASSLRAGVQYF
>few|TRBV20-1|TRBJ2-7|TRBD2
TGCAGTGCTGGACTAGCGGGGTACTCCTACGAGCAGTACTTC
CSAGLAGYSYEQYF
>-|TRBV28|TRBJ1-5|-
TGTGCCAGCAGTTTACAGGTAGGGGAGAATCAGCCCCATCATTTT
CASSLQVGENQPHHF
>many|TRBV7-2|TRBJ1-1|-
TGTGCCAGCAGCTTAGGGCCCACGCTCACTGAAGCTTTCTTT
CASSLGPTLTEAFF
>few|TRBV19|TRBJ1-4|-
TGTGCCAGTAGTTCCTGGACAGTGGGGCATGAAAAACTGTTTTTT
CASSSWTVGHEKLFF
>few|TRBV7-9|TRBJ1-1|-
TGTGCCAGCAGCTTGTTAGAAGGGACTGAAGCTTTCTTT
CASSLLEGTEAFF
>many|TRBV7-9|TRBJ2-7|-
TGTGCCAGCAGCTTAGTGGGGGAGCAGTACTTC
CASSLVGEQYF
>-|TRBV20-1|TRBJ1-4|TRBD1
TGCAGTGCTATGGCCCGGGACAGCTTTAATGAAAAACTGTTTTTT
CSAMARDSFNEKLFF
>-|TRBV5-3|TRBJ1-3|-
TGTGCCAGCAGCTTGCTGGGAGCTGGAAACACCATATATTTT
CASSLLGAGNTIYF
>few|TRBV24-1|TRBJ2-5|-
TGTGCCACCAGTGATTGGGACGGAGGGGAGACCCAGTACTTC
CATSDWDGGETQYF
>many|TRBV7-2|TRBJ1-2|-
TGTGCCAGCAGCATACAGGGCGGTGGCTATGGCTACACCTTC
CASSIQGGGYGYTF
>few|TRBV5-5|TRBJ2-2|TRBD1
TGTGCCAGCAGCCTTTGGGACAGGGGTTCCGGGGAGCTGTTTTTT
CASSLWDRGSGELFF
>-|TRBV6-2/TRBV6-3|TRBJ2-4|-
TGTGCCAGCAGTTACCCCAGGGGTGACACCAAAAACATTCAGTACTTC
CASSYPRGDTKNIQYF
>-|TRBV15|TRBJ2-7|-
TGTGCCACCAGCAGAGATACTTTGGACAACCCAACCTTC
CATSRDTLDNPTF
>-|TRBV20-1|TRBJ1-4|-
TGCAGTGCAACGAAGGAGGCTAATGAAAAACTGTTTTTT
CSATKEANEKLFF
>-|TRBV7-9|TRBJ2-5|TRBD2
TGTGCCAGCAGCTTCTCTAGCGGACAAGAGACCCAGTACTTC
CASSFSSGQETQYF
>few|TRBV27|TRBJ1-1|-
TGTGCCAGCAGCTACCACTTCGACGGCACTGAAGCTTTCTTT
CASSYHFDGTEAFF
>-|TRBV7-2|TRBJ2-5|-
TGTGCCAGCAGCTTCATGTACCAAGAGACCCAGTACTTC
CASSFMYQETQYF
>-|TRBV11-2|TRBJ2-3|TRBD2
TGTGCCAGCAGTCGGGGACTAGCGGGATCAGATACGCAGTATTTT
CASSRGLAGSDTQYF
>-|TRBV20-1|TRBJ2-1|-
TGCAGTGCTAGGTTGCTAGCCCCCCATGAGCAGTTCTTC
CSARLLAPHEQFF
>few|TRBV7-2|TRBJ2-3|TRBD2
TGTGCCAGCAGCTTAACGCTTAGACAGCGGGGCCGCACAGATACGCAGTATTTT
CASSLTLRQRGRTDTQYF
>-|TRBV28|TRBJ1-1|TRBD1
TGTGCCAGCAGTTTACTACCGGGACAGGGAGACGCTGAAGCTTTCTTT
CASSLLPGQGDAEAFF
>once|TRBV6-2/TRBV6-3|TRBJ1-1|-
TGTGCCAGCAGTTACGACAGCACCACTGAAGCTTTCTTT
CASSYDSTTEAFF
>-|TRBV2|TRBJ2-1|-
TGTGCCAGCGGGCAGGGCCTTATCAATGAGCAGTTCTTC
CASGQGLINEQFF
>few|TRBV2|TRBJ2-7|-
TGTGCCAGCAGTGTCATGACCTACGAGCAGTACTTC
CASSVMTYEQYF
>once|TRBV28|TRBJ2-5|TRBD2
TGTGCCAGCAGTCCCGGGGGAACTAGCGGGTTAAAGACCCAGTACTTC
CASSPGGTSGLKTQYF
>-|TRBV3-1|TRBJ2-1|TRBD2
TGTGCCAGCAGCCACGGGACTAGCGGGGGTGAGCAGTTCTTC
CASSHGTSGGEQFF
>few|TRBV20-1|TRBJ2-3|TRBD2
TGCAGTGCTAGAGGACTAGCGGGAGTGGGGTCGACAGATACGCAGTATTTT
CSARGLAGVGSTDTQYF
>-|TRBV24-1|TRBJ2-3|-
TGTGCCACCAGTGACTGGGACCCCAGCATGCAGTATTTT
CATSDWDPSMQYF
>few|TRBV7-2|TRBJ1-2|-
TGTGCCAGCAGCTTAGCAGGGAGTAATGGCTACACCTTC
CASSLAGSNGYTF
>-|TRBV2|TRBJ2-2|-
TGTGCCAGCAGTGTCTTCTCCGGGGAGCTGTTTTTT
CASSVFSGELFF
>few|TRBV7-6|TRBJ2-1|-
TGTGCCAGCAGCAAAGGGGGCGGGATTCCCCCCTACAATGAGCAGTTCTTC
CASSKGGGIPPYNEQFF
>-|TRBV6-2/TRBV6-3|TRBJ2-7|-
TGTGCCAGCAGTTACTCCCGGGGGGAGCAGTACTTC
CASSYSRGEQYF
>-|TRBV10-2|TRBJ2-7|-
TGCGCCAGCAGTGTTTTGGACGAGCAGTACTTC
CASSVLDEQYF
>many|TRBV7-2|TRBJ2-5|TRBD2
TGTGCCAGCAGCCCGACTAGCGGACTACAAGAGACCCAGTACTTC
CASSPTSGLQETQYF